This T cell receptor (beta chain) was captured in a study of OX40 agonist ivuxolimab in advanced cancers. Libraries were prepared by immunoSEQ multiplex PCR; TCRdb keeps only in-frame clonotypes and omits some of them. This sample yields tens of thousands of clones, of which around 90% are seen a single time; around 1.5% belongs to the top ten. Autoimmune disease history or systemic immunosuppression barred patients. Samples of blood were obtained at baseline, on cycle 4 day 1, and on cycle 7 day 1. The TCR sequence derives from an adult with an advanced solid tumor such as melanoma, head and neck, liver or kidney cancer. This specimen was CD4+ or CD8+ T cells sorted from blood, taken in a trial of the OX40 agonist ivuxolimab.

The DNA of the CDR3 is TGTGCCAGCAGCTTTGCAGAAAACTCTGGAAACACCATATATTTT. Amino acids: CASSFAENSGNTIYF. The rearrangement links TRBV7-9 to TRBJ1-3; D not certain. Trimming removed 3 bases at V and 0 bases at J, with 9 bases between. CDR1 is SEHNR, CDR2 FQNEAQ, per germline (reference sequence). This CDR3 spans 15 amino acids.